The sequence of this T cell receptor (beta chain) was determined in a study of T cell responses to AZD1222 COVID-19 vaccine (dated by TCRdb to 2020 to 2022). Regarding the research as a whole: AZD1222 recipients with second doses at about 4 weeks or about 12 weeks were pooled, because spike-specific TCR depth and breadth did not differ between schedules. A total of 233 trial participants underwent TCR sequencing, of whom about 200 received two doses of AZD1222 and about 26 received two doses of the MenACWY control vaccine. Trial participants were enrolled by age into 18-55, 56-69 and 70-plus year subgroups, with 148, 28 and 57 TCR-sequenced participants respectively.

The time point tag for this specimen amounts to: baseline before first vaccination. The vaccinee samples were drawn from two UK trials, COV001 and COV002, one of which was a single-blind randomized controlled phase 2/3 trial testing AZD1222 (ChAdOx1 nCoV-19) in healthy adults. For TCRbeta chain sequencing, PBMC samples from trial participants were taken at day 0 and at day 28 after the second dose. The CDR3 regions of human TCRbeta chains were subjected to immunosequencing. On the authors' methods: Repertoire TCRs were matched against a reference library of SARS-CoV-2-specific TCRs generated with the MIRA antigen-specificity platform. Breadth meant the fraction of unique TCRs that were SARS-CoV-2-associated, whereas depth meant the fraction of total T cells that were SARS-CoV-2-associated. Using the MIRA data, each spike-specific TCR was mapped to the spike region that the TCR reacts to and placed in a CD4 or CD8 class. Log10-transformed breadth and depth values were compared by one-way ANOVA with Sidak's multiple comparisons tests. TCRdb stores this immuneACCESS table with in-frame sequences only. Part of the clones is absent; in the studies checked, under half of the shortfall reflects unresolved V genes, and no reason is known for the rest. That table is the source of V, J and clone size, and D and trimming were worked out from the DNA. For this sample the table gives some 36,000 clones, of which less than 90% were detected only once. Together, the top ten hold 7% of the sample.

Findings and caveats that apply to the study as a whole: Reportedly, almost half of the unique spike-specific TCRs recognized epitopes lying outside the regions that are mutated in the B.1.351 and B.1.1.7 variants. The vaccine-associated CD4 TCRs covered the entire spike protein, and the dominant responses fell in regions 160-218 and 743-854. Participants were mostly white British and included more females than males, and it was suggested by the authors that clonal diversity may have been underestimated. In the small 56-69-year group, the increase in depth fell short of significance, most likely because of low power. Because no samples from the day 14 peak response were available, repertoires could be characterized only after the peak T cell response. A significant rise in spike-specific TCR breadth and depth was observed after two AZD1222 doses relative to day 0 and relative to MenACWY recipients. Conclusions about previously exposed vaccinees are limited because only five to seven AZD1222 recipients were SARS-CoV-2 seropositive at baseline.

The CDR3, from cysteine to phenylalanine, totals 17 residues. The sequence is cut down to CDR3 DNA, 51 bases in frame from base 1. CDR1 and CDR2 (MDHEN, SYDVKM) derive from the germline V gene. V is clipped by 1 base and J by 0 bases, and the sequence between their germline boundaries is 13 bases long. As regards this clone: Its recognized antigen is unknown. Base qualities are missing; no much larger clone stands one base away.

The receptor's source is an adult in good health. In this chain, TRBV28 is recombined with TRBJ1-5; confidence is insufficient to name the D gene. The starting material was peripheral blood, obtained on day 0 of AZD1222 vaccination. At the DNA level, the sequence is TGTGCCAGCAGTTTATTCAGAGCCTGGGGTAGCAATCAGCCCCAGCATTTT. Its protein reads: CASSLFRAWGSNQPQHF.